Listed here are 17 T cell receptor beta chains from one sample, sequenced in a study of blood T cell repertoires in COVID-19. Using immunoSEQ multiplex PCR, the repertoire was profiled, and TCRdb retains in-frame clones only, with some absent. This sample has some 200,000 clones; roughly 86% occur once, and the top ten carry 2.7%. The sequenced sample consisted of peripheral blood. The receptors shown here come from a middle-aged man with active or convalescent COVID-19.

The DNA of the CDR3 is TGTGCCAGCAGCCCCCTCTACGAGCAGTACTTC. It encodes CASSPLYEQYF. The chain employs TRBV7-9 and TRBJ2-7; D not certain. V was clipped by 5 bases and J by 3 bases, with 5 bases between them. The CDR3 totals 11 residues. Germline CDR1 SEHNR, CDR2 FQNEAQ (reference sequence).

The chain has TRBV27 and TRBJ2-2; possible D gene TRBD1, 5 bases. CDR1 and CDR2 from the germline V gene are MNHEY and SMNVEV (reference sequence). Trimming pared 2 bases from V and 1 base from J, leaving 14 bases between. The CDR3 has 17 residues. The DNA for the CDR3 is TGTGCCAGCAGTTTAGGGGCCACCCATAGGAACACCGGGGAGCTGTTTTTT. As protein: CASSLGATHRNTGELFF.

The chain recombines TRBV18 with TRBJ1-2; 9 nucleotides match TRBD1. Germline V gives CDR1 KGHSH, CDR2 LQKENI. The CDR3 runs to 14 residues. V lost 3 bases to trimming and J lost 6 bases; unmatched junction nucleotides: 5. In DNA, the CDR3 is TGTGCCAGCTCACCGGGACAGGGTGAGAATGGCTACACCTTC. Its protein is CASSPGQGENGYTF.

The gene calls are TRBV15 and TRBJ1-3, with a tentative D call TRBD1 (6 bases). Germline CDR1 LNHNV, CDR2 YYDKDF (reference sequence). The CDR3 contains 16 residues. The ends were cut back, 9 bases at V and 1 base at J, with 19 bases in the middle. CDR3 nucleotides: TGTGCCACTACTTTACAGGGCTGGGGGTCTGGAAACACCATATATTTT. It specifies CATTLQGWGSGNTIYF.

Concerning this clone: One end of the junction is discordant with germline, which a read error may explain. CDR3 loop: CASSQNRGSFNSPLHF. Here the CDR3 DNA reads TGTGCCAGCAGCCAAAACAGGGGTTCCTTTAATTCACCCCTCCACTTT. The rearrangement uses TRBV7-2 and TRBJ1-6, with 7 bases identical to TRBD1. Germline loops: CDR1 SGHTA, CDR2 FQGNSA. This CDR3 region has 16 residues.

The rearrangement links TRBV2 to TRBJ2-7; a possible D gene is TRBD2 (7 bases). From germline, CDR1 is SNHLY and CDR2 FYNNEI. CDR3 length: 14 residues. The V end was cut by 7 bases, the J end by 2 bases, with 15 bases between. Here the CDR3 DNA reads TGTGCCAGCAAGTCTCGGGGGGCCACCTACGAGCAGTACTTC. Translation: CASKSRGATYEQYF.

The chain recombines TRBV6-5 with TRBJ1-1, with 7 nucleotides matching TRBD1. The germline CDR1 and CDR2 sequences are MNHEY and SVGAGI. Trimming cost V 4 bases and J 1 base; bases outside gene matches: 3. The CDR3 extends over 14 amino acids. CDR3 nucleotide sequence: TGTGCCAGCAGTTCGGGACAGAGGAACACTGAAGCTTTCTTT. Protein: CASSSGQRNTEAFF.

This chain joins TRBV29-1 and TRBJ1-1; D possibly corresponds to TRBD1 (5 bases). Germline V lookup: CDR1 SQVTM, CDR2 ANQGSEA. V was clipped by 4 bases and J by 1 base, with 10 bases between them. This CDR3 region has 13 residues. The CDR3 is CSVAPGWNTEAFF. DNA for the CDR3: TGCAGCGTTGCCCCAGGGTGGAACACTGAAGCTTTCTTT.

This chain joins TRBV7-2 and TRBJ2-5; no definite D call. The V gene lost 4 bases and the J gene lost 1 base, with 16 bases spanning the gap. This CDR3 is 16 amino acids long. Germline V gives CDR1 SGHTA, CDR2 FQGNSA. The CDR3 is CASSSAVGASQETQYF. CDR3 nucleotides: TGTGCCAGCAGCTCCGCCGTCGGAGCCTCCCAAGAGACCCAGTACTTC.

The chain joins TRBV9 to TRBJ1-5; TRBD1 matches 7 bases. The CDR3 spans 14 residues. CDR1 SGDLS and CDR2 YYNGEE come from the germline V gene. The V and J ends lost 5 bases and 3 bases, in that order; junction bases with no gene match: 5. Written as DNA, the CDR3 is TGTGCCAGCAGTGGGGGACAGACCAATCAGCCCCAGCATTTT. Translating gives CASSGGQTNQPQHF. The full variable domain, with the rest looked up from reference TRBV9 and TRBJ1-5, is DSGVTQTPKHLITATGQRVTLRCSPRSGDLSVYWYQQSLDQGLQFLIQYYNGEERAKGNILERFSAQQFPDLHSELNLSSLELGDSALYFCASSGGQTNQPQHFGDGTRLSIL.

The chain couples TRBV30 to TRBJ1-2; TRBD1 aligns across 11 bases. Per the germline V gene, CDR1 is GTSNPN and CDR2 is SVGIG (reference sequence). The CDR3 consists of 15 residues. With 2 bases clipped from V and 4 bases from J, the junction kept 6 bases outside the gene matches. CDR3 residues: CAWSSGQGAPYGYTF. CDR3 DNA: TGTGCCTGGAGTTCCGGACAGGGGGCCCCCTATGGCTACACCTTC.

This chain connects TRBV29-1 to TRBJ1-1, with 10 nucleotides matching TRBD1. J lost 2 bases, V lost 6 bases, and 9 bases had no gene match. Germline V gene data show CDR1 as SQVTM and CDR2 as ANQGSEA. CDR3 length: 15 amino acids. The CDR3 region is CSVRKTGGGNTEAFF. The CDR3 nucleotides are TGCAGCGTCCGCAAGACAGGGGGCGGCAACACTGAAGCTTTCTTT.

The rearrangement links TRBV12-3 or TRBV12-4 to TRBJ2-1; perhaps TRBD2 as D (5 bases). This CDR3 is built from 13 residues. Trimming shortened V by 10 bases and J by 11 bases, and 21 bases separated the two germline ends. The CDR3 loop is CATDSGSVGKQFF. In DNA, the CDR3 is TGTGCCACCGACTCGGGGTCGGTCGGAAAGCAGTTCTTC.

The genes are TRBV7-6 and TRBJ2-1; the D gene is possibly TRBD1 (7 bases). Trimming removed 5 bases at V and 7 bases at J, with 18 bases between. Germline V gene data show CDR1 as SGHVS and CDR2 as FNYEAQ. The CDR3 consists of 15 residues. Written as DNA, the CDR3 is TGTGCCAGCAGCCCGACCCCGACAGGGAGGAATGAGCAGTTCTTC. Its translation is CASSPTPTGRNEQFF. Filled out from reference TRBV7-6 and TRBJ2-1, the complete variable domain reads GAGVSQSPRYKVTKRGQDVALRCDPISGHVSLYWYRQALGQGPEFLTYFNYEAQQDKSGLPNDRFSAERPEGSISTLTIQRTEQRDSAMYRCASSPTPTGRNEQFFGPGTRLTVL.

This chain joins TRBV6-1 and TRBJ2-1, with 9 positions matching TRBD1. J was trimmed by 8 bases and V by 0 bases; bases with no gene match: 5. CDR1 is MNHNS and CDR2 is SASEGT in the germline V gene. The CDR3 has 15 amino acids. CDR3 loop: CASSEATGGQYEQFF. In DNA, the CDR3 is TGTGCCAGCAGTGAAGCTACAGGGGGCCAGTATGAGCAGTTCTTC.

This chain links TRBV2 with TRBJ2-5; D is possibly TRBD1 (6 bases). V gave up 9 bases and J gave up 4 bases, with 18 bases separating them. Germline assignment: CDR1 SNHLY and CDR2 FYNNEI. The length of the CDR3 is 14 residues. The CDR3 sequence is CASRQGGKRETQYF. DNA of the CDR3: TGTGCCAGTCGACAAGGGGGAAAGCGAGAGACCCAGTACTTC.

This chain joins TRBV28 and TRBJ2-7; perhaps TRBD2 as D (6 bases). The V gene lost 4 bases and the J gene lost 2 bases, with 18 bases spanning the gap. This CDR3 comprises 16 residues. Germline V gene lookup returns CDR1 MDHEN and CDR2 SYDVKM. CDR3 sequence (DNA): TGTGCCAGCAGTTCCCCCCTGTGGGGGGTAACCTACGAGCAGTACTTC. Translation gives CASSSPLWGVTYEQYF.